These 27 T cell receptor beta chains share one sample of origin, sequenced in a study of T cell changes during pregnancy in multiple sclerosis. Only in-frame clones appear in the TCRdb table, and some are missing; sequencing was by immunoSEQ multiplex PCR. The top ten hold under 9.5% of the sample, which has approximately 48,000 clones, about nine tenths seen once. This material consisted of CD8+ T cells from peripheral blood mononuclear cells, taken after pregnancy. The receptors derive from a female donor with multiple sclerosis, enrolled in a pregnancy study.

The chain recombines TRBV11-2 with TRBJ2-5; D might be TRBD2 (6 bases). The CDR3 sequence is 16 residues long. V shed 0 bases and J shed 3 bases, with 14 bases lying between them. Looked up from germline, CDR1 is SGHAT and CDR2 is FQNNGV. CDR3 bases: TGTGCCAGCAGCTTAGATACGGGCGGGATAAAAGAGACCCAGTACTTC. This encodes CASSLDTGGIKETQYF.

This clone was found once. The chain employs TRBV19 and TRBJ2-7; the D gene is possibly TRBD2 (6 bases). Germline V gene lookup returns CDR1 LNHDA and CDR2 SQIVND (reference sequence). The CDR3 contains 13 residues. V was pared by 9 bases and J by 7 bases, with 19 bases between. The CDR3 region is CASGPGLATEQYF. For the CDR3, the DNA is TGTGCCAGCGGCCCGGGACTGGCTACGGAGCAGTACTTC.

The rearrangement uses TRBV7-9 and TRBJ2-1; 8 positions match TRBD1. J lost 8 bases, V lost 6 bases, and 12 bases had no gene match. The germline CDR1 and CDR2 sequences are SEHNR and FQNEAQ (reference sequence). The CDR3 length is 15 residues. The CDR3 loop is CASRSTPGQAHEQFF. The CDR3 nucleotides read TGTGCCAGCAGATCAACCCCGGGACAGGCTCATGAGCAGTTCTTC.

Regarding this clone: The sample contains more than one DNA sequence encoding this CDR3. The rearrangement links TRBV7-9 to TRBJ2-1; 13 positions match TRBD2. The CDR3 covers 14 residues. Germline V CDR1 and CDR2: SEHNR, FQNEAQ (reference sequence). The trim removed 5 bases at V and 7 bases at J, leaving 2 bases unmatched. The CDR3 region is CASSRTSGGNEQFF. Written as DNA, the CDR3 is TGTGCCAGCAGCCGGACTAGCGGGGGTAATGAGCAGTTCTTC.

J is TRBJ2-1 and V is TRBV7-2, with 7 nucleotides matching TRBD1. This CDR3 has 14 residues. Trimming removed 4 bases from V and 1 base from J; junction bases left unmatched: 1. Germline V gene lookup returns CDR1 SGHTA and CDR2 FQGNSA. CDR3 loop: CASSWTGSYNEQFF. In nucleotides, the CDR3 is TGTGCCAGCAGCTGGACAGGATCCTACAATGAGCAGTTCTTC.

V usage is TRBV5-1 and J usage is TRBJ1-1; 7 positions match TRBD1. The CDR3 sequence is 14 residues long. Germline V gene sequence: CDR1 SGHRS, CDR2 YFSETQ. J lost 5 bases, V lost 4 bases, and 8 bases had no gene match. The DNA of the CDR3 is TGCGCCAGCAGCCTAGGGACAGTCGGAACTGAAGCTTTCTTT. Protein product: CASSLGTVGTEAFF. The variable domain in full, completed from reference TRBV5-1 and TRBJ1-1, reads KAGVTQTPRYLIKTRGQQVTLSCSPISGHRSVSWYQQTPGQGLQFLFEYFSETQRNKGNFPGRFSGRQFSNSRSEMNVSTLELGDSALYLCASSLGTVGTEAFFGQGTRLTVV.

The chain recombines TRBV9 with TRBJ1-1; D not resolved. V was cut by 1 base and J by 5 bases, with 12 bases left in between. The CDR3 is 14 residues long. Per germline, CDR1 SGDLS and CDR2 YYNGEE. Written as DNA, the CDR3 is TGTGCCAGCAGCGTATGGGGAGAGGGTACTGAAGCTTTCTTT. It encodes CASSVWGEGTEAFF.

This clone has just one count. The V call is TRBV11-3, the J call TRBJ1-3, with D perhaps TRBD1 (6 bases). Germline V gives CDR1 SGHNT, CDR2 YENEEA. The CDR3 extends over 16 amino acids. The germline V and J ends were trimmed by 2 bases and 4 bases, with 15 bases remaining between them. CDR3 nucleotide sequence: TGTGCCAGCAGCTTAACTACCGCCAGGGGAGGAAACACCATATATTTT. Protein sequence: CASSLTTARGGNTIYF.

In this sample, this clone turned up once. This chain joins TRBV6-6 and TRBJ2-7; 8 bases are shared with TRBD1. V dropped 6 bases and J dropped 3; count of bases not matched to a gene: 7. This CDR3 is built from 14 residues. Germline CDR1 MNHNY, CDR2 SVGAGI (reference sequence). The CDR3 DNA sequence: TGTGCCAGCAGCCAGGGGGCGAACTTCTACGAGCAGTACTTC. It is translated as CASSQGANFYEQYF.

This clone has ten or more counts. The V call is TRBV5-4, the J call TRBJ2-1, with D perhaps TRBD1 (6 bases). The CDR3 covers 13 residues. Germline V gene lookup returns CDR1 SGHNT and CDR2 YYREEE (reference sequence). Deletions cut 5 bases from V and 3 bases from J, with 9 bases between. This chain's CDR3 is CASRPDSYNEQFF. DNA of the CDR3: TGTGCCAGCAGACCGGACAGCTACAATGAGCAGTTCTTC. The variable domain in full, completed from reference TRBV5-4 and TRBJ2-1, reads ETGVTQSPTHLIKTRGQQVTLRCSSQSGHNTVSWYQQALGQGPQFIFQYYREEENGRGNFPPRFSGLQFPNYSSELNVNALELDDSALYLCASRPDSYNEQFFGPGTRLTVL.

With respect to this clone: Its ends do not fully match the called genes, so a read error is possible. The CDR3 sequence is CASSLVAGKDF. DNA for the CDR3: TGTGCCAGCAGCTTAGTTGCAGGCAAGGACTTC. The genes are TRBV7-8 and TRBJ2-7; D is unresolved. The CDR3 extends over 11 amino acids. The germline CDR1 and CDR2 sequences are SGHVS and FQNEAQ.

This clone was picked up one time. V usage is TRBV7-6 and J usage is TRBJ2-7, with 7 bases that match TRBD1. The ends lost 0 bases at V and 0 bases at J; junction bases unmatched: 2. The CDR3 is 15 amino acids. Germline V gene sequence: CDR1 SGHVS, CDR2 FNYEAQ. CDR3 in DNA: TGTGCCAGCAGCTTAGCGTCAGGGGGCTCCTACGAGCAGTACTTC. Protein: CASSLASGGSYEQYF.

The chain couples TRBV7-9 to TRBJ2-1; tentatively, D is TRBD1 (5 bases). The germline gives CDR1 SEHNR, CDR2 FQNEAQ (reference sequence). The CDR3 totals 13 residues. The ends were cut back, 5 bases at V and 4 bases at J, with 9 bases in the middle. As DNA, the CDR3 is TGTGCCAGCAGCGTTGGGGCTTACAATGAGCAGTTCTTC. Residues: CASSVGAYNEQFF.

The genes are TRBV6-4 and TRBJ2-5, with 9 bases fitting TRBD2. The CDR3 runs to 16 residues. J lost 2 bases, V lost 3 bases, and 7 bases had no gene match. CDR1 and CDR2 from the germline V gene are MRHNA and SNTAGT. The CDR3 region is CASSELAGEGQETQYF. CDR3 coding DNA: TGTGCCAGCAGTGAACTAGCGGGTGAGGGGCAAGAGACCCAGTACTTC.

This chain links TRBV6-5 with TRBJ2-1; 7 bases agree with TRBD2. Per the germline V gene, CDR1 is MNHEY and CDR2 is SVGAGI. Germline trimming cut 5 bases from V and 6 bases from J; bases unmatched to any gene: 10. This CDR3 spans 15 amino acids. The DNA for the CDR3 is TGTGCCAGCAGTCCCGGGACTATGGAGAGCAATGAGCAGTTCTTC. Translated, it gives CASSPGTMESNEQFF.

This rearrangement joins TRBV19 to TRBJ1-1; no firm D call. Per germline, CDR1 LNHDA and CDR2 SQIVND (reference sequence). With 1 base removed from V and 4 bases from J, the gap between germline ends came to 10 bases. The CDR3 sequence is 14 residues long. CDR3 coding DNA: TGTGCCAGTAGTATAGGGAGTACTACCACTGAAGCTTTCTTT. As protein: CASSIGSTTTEAFF.

This clone was seen more than once but under ten times. The rearrangement joins TRBV9 to TRBJ1-1, with 10 bases aligning to TRBD1. In germline, CDR1 is SGDLS, CDR2 YYNGEE. V lost 0 bases and J lost 10; bases outside the gene matches: 3. This CDR3 is built from 13 residues. CDR3 protein: CASSVAGQGTAFF. As DNA, the CDR3 is TGTGCCAGCAGCGTAGCGGGACAGGGGACAGCTTTCTTT.

CDR3 loop: CASRPGTGRSGAFF. The CDR3 nucleotides read TGTGCCAGCAGACCAGGGACCGGGAGGTCTGGAGCTTTCTTT. The gene calls are TRBV27 and TRBJ1-1; a possible D gene is TRBD1 (5 bases). Trimming left V 6 bases short and J 10 bases short, with 21 bases between. Germline CDR1 reads MNHEY; CDR2 reads SMNVEV (reference sequence). This CDR3 spans 14 amino acids.

The chain has TRBV28 and TRBJ1-6, with D uncertain. Per the germline V gene, CDR1 is MDHEN and CDR2 is SYDVKM. This CDR3 contains 14 residues. V was shortened by 3 bases and J by 7 bases, with 10 bases between the two germline ends. CDR3 DNA: TGTGCCAGCAGTTTTAAACTTACCAATTCACCCCTCCACTTT. It encodes CASSFKLTNSPLHF.

The chain employs TRBV10-2 and TRBJ2-5; D is possibly TRBD1 (6 bases). Germline CDR1 WSHSY, CDR2 SAAADI. The CDR3 consists of 13 residues. V was cut by 5 bases and J by 5 bases, with 12 bases left in between. The CDR3: CASSLQGWETQYF. CDR3 coding DNA: TGCGCCAGCAGTTTGCAGGGGTGGGAGACCCAGTACTTC.

The chain is built from TRBV7-9 and TRBJ2-7, with 7 bases that match TRBD1. CDR3 length equals 12 residues. CDR1 and CDR2 (germline): SEHNR, FQNEAQ (reference sequence). V shed 8 bases, J shed 4 bases, and the junction held 5 bases outside the gene matches. The CDR3 protein is CASQATGYEQYF. The CDR3 region has the DNA TGTGCCAGCCAGGCGACAGGGTACGAGCAGTACTTC.

V is TRBV5-6 and J is TRBJ1-5; D is perhaps TRBD1 (5 bases). Germline CDR1 and CDR2: SGHDT and YYEEEE. The CDR3 runs 15 residues. The ends were cut back, 2 bases at V and 3 bases at J, with 12 bases in the middle. The CDR3 loop is CASSLGSGPNQPQHF. DNA of the CDR3: TGTGCCAGCAGCTTAGGCTCAGGGCCCAATCAGCCCCAGCATTTT. Looking up the rest from reference TRBV5-6 and TRBJ1-5 gives the full variable domain: DAGVTQSPTHLIKTRGQQVTLRCSPKSGHDTVSWYQQALGQGPQFIFQYYEEEERQRGNFPDRFSGHQFPNYSSELNVNALLLGDSALYLCASSLGSGPNQPQHFGDGTRLSIL.

The V call is TRBV29-1, the J call TRBJ1-2; 9 positions match TRBD1. Germline V gene data show CDR1 as SQVTM and CDR2 as ANQGSEA. J lost 8 bases, V lost 6 bases, and 13 bases had no gene match. The CDR3 is 14 amino acids. The CDR3 loop is CSVLGDRVLAGYTF. CDR3 in DNA: TGCAGCGTGCTAGGGGACAGGGTTTTAGCGGGCTACACCTTC.

V usage is TRBV5-1 and J usage is TRBJ1-4; 7 bases align to TRBD1. CDR3 size: 15 residues. V dropped 3 bases and J dropped 7; count of bases not matched to a gene: 9. Per germline, CDR1 SGHRS and CDR2 YFSETQ. CDR3 amino acids: CASSYSDREIEKLFF. As DNA, the CDR3 is TGCGCCAGCAGCTACTCTGACAGGGAAATTGAAAAACTGTTTTTT.

This chain uses TRBV9 with TRBJ1-3; no reliable D call. Trimming cost V 0 bases and J 0 bases, with 7 bases left between them. Germline-derived CDR1 and CDR2 are SGDLS and YYNGEE. The CDR3 consists of 15 residues. The CDR3 here is CASSVEPGSGNTIYF. CDR3 nucleotides: TGTGCCAGCAGCGTAGAGCCCGGCTCTGGAAACACCATATATTTT.

This clone was seen many times. The chain couples TRBV14 to TRBJ1-2; D is unclear. The germline gives CDR1 SGHDN, CDR2 FVKESK. CDR3 size: 18 residues. Trimming stripped 1 base from V and 4 bases from J, with 22 bases between. CDR3 nucleotide sequence: TGTGCCAGCAGCCAAGTAGGGCCGCCGAGGGTCCCAATCTATGGCTACACCTTC. Residues: CASSQVGPPRVPIYGYTF. The full variable domain, with the rest looked up from reference TRBV14 and TRBJ1-2, is EAGVTQFPSHSVIEKGQTVTLRCDPISGHDNLYWYRRVMGKEIKFLLHFVKESKQDESGMPNNRFLAERTGGTYSTLKVQPAELEDSGVYFCASSQVGPPRVPIYGYTFGSGTRLTVV.

This chain uses TRBV6-1 with TRBJ1-3; TRBD1 agrees at 8 bases. Losses at the gene ends were 3 bases for V and 3 bases for J; bases not matched to a gene: 13. Germline-derived CDR1 and CDR2 are MNHNS and SASEGT. The CDR3 contains 18 residues. The CDR3 nucleotides are TGTGCCAGCAGTGATCGTCTTCTAGGACAGGGAGGTGGAAACACCATATATTTT. As protein: CASSDRLLGQGGGNTIYF.